This entry describes one T cell receptor (beta chain). Germline assignment: CDR1 MGHRA and CDR2 YSYEKL. The V gene lost 0 bases and the J gene lost 5 bases, with 20 bases spanning the gap. This CDR3 has 17 amino acids. Original processing notes: From reference gene primer amplification, estimates of nucleated cell counts were derived. TCRdb keeps only in-frame clones here, not all; method: immunoSEQ multiplex PCR. The V and J calls and the clone size are those of that table, but D and trimming were determined from the DNA. The data show about 100,000 clones, around 81% seen once. The source of the sample is a study of blood T cell repertoires in COVID-19. Study in general: Sample material is recorded as cDNA or gDNA derived from T cells, B-cell-depleted T cells, or PBMCs.

The TCR sequence derives from a woman in her 70s with acute or convalescent COVID-19. Material: peripheral blood. The rearrangement links TRBV4-1 to TRBJ2-7, with D possibly matching TRBD2 (5 bases). CDR3 region: CASSQEWPGFRLHEQYF. The CDR3 coding sequence is TGCGCCAGCAGCCAAGAATGGCCGGGGTTTCGCCTCCACGAGCAGTACTTC.